This entry concerns a single TCR beta chain. This clone's antigen is unknown. No much larger clone exists at a distance of one base, and base qualities are not known. Data came from an Illumina NovaSeq 6000. TCR cDNA was synthesized by 5'RACE template switching, through which a universal primer site and unique molecular identifiers were introduced. cDNA synthesis was primed from both the TCR alpha and TCR beta constant segments. Library amplification involved two PCR steps, and the second step added sample barcodes and sequencing adapters. Sequencing of libraries was performed on Illumina HiSeq 2500 (2x100 bp) or NovaSeq (2x150 bp). The original pipeline was this. MIGEC handled demultiplexing of reads and collapsing into UMI consensus sequences, while MiXCR performed V(D)J alignment. Clonotypes responding to the vaccine were identified with edgeR on replicate PBMC samples, with the criteria of FDR below 0.01 and a log2 fold change above 5 up to day 15. Each bulk clonotype received a CD4 or CD8 identity based on whether the sequenced CD4 or CD8 repertoire contained that clonotype at higher abundance. Clones were called with MiXCR by TCRdb after fastp trimmed the public reads at Q25, and only in-frame beta chains were retained. Under each unique CDR3 protein, matching rows form one entry showing the most common genes and DNA. V and J calls and clone size were set by TCRdb, not the authors. The sample yields a few hundred thousand distinct CDR3 sequences; 18% were counted once. Clones ranked in the top ten supply 15% to 20% of the sample.

This sample is part of a study of T cells after yellow fever vaccination (dated by TCRdb to between 2018 and 2021). Looking at the study overall: The SMART-Seq v4 Ultra Low Input RNA kit was used to prepare libraries from fractions with low cell numbers. Blood was drawn at multiple timepoints before and after primary and secondary immunization, with bulk PBMC replicates and cell subsets isolated. Two healthy male donors, one aged 18 to 29 and one aged 30 to 40 years, were included in the cohort. To track T-cell clones before and after primary and booster YFV17D yellow fever vaccination, bulk TCR alpha and beta repertoires were sequenced longitudinally. Study-wide conclusions, independent of this receptor: The study included only a couple of donors, which limits how far the findings can be generalized. Computational filtering was required because FACS-sorted repertoires could contain abundant contaminating clonotypes from the bulk population. Compared with the primary T-cell response, the secondary T-cell response was faster but weaker, reaching its peak on day 5 rather than on day 15. A small share of clonotypes occurred in both CD4 and CD8 compartments, likely arising from convergent recombination. After the booster, most clones that had expanded after primary vaccination were detected again (about 97% of CD4 and around nine tenths of CD8), suggesting broad maintenance of memory.

Taken with the paper, the label for treatment or condition translates to: live attenuated yellow fever vaccine strain. Two biological replicates of bulk PBMCs were collected at each blood-draw timepoint. A standard Ficoll-Paque protocol was used to isolate PBMCs from peripheral blood. TriZol was used to extract RNA from bulk PBMCs, from CD4 and CD8 fractions, and from dextramer-positive and dextramer-negative fractions. The TCR originated in a young man who received the YFV17D yellow fever vaccine. Sequencing was performed on PBMCs, taken before the yellow fever booster vaccination.

The DNA is as follows: TGCGCCAGCAGACAGCCGGGGGGACCCACCGGGGAGCTGTTTTTT. Its translation is CASRQPGGPTGELFF. Here the chain combines TRBV23-1 and TRBJ2-2; 7 central nucleotides agree with TRBD2. TRBV23-1 is classed as an ORF, of uncertain function. CDR3 length: 15 amino acids, cysteine to phenylalanine. This entry keeps only the CDR3 DNA: 45 bases, framed from base 1. After removal of 6 bases from V and 4 bases from J, the junction retains 8 bases not matched to a gene.